This TCR beta chain was identified in a study of neurological immune-mediated disorders. Over 200 million TCR-beta sequences from 15-18 subjects came out of each sequencing run. MiXCR was run by TCRdb on the 5' RACE reads, yielding one entry per CDR3 protein. The table lists under 60,000 distinct CDR3 sequences, about 3% of them singletons. The CDR3 is 13 amino acids. With 2 bases removed from V and 4 bases from J, the gap between germline ends came to 6 bases. Germline-derived CDR1 and CDR2 are SGHKS and YYEKEE (reference sequence). The sample holds a few counts of this clonotype. Specimen: PBMCs. The TCR comes from a man aged 40-50 years with multiple sclerosis. The chain links TRBV5-5 to TRBJ2-2; D is perhaps TRBD2 (6 bases). The CDR3 sequence is CASSFSGTGELFF. The CDR3 bases are TGTGCCAGCAGCTTTAGCGGCACCGGGGAGCTGTTTTTT.